This entry concerns a single TCR beta chain. The data were obtained in a study of PD-1 blockade in mismatch repair-deficient tumors. Sequencing used immunoSEQ multiplex PCR; TCRdb keeps in-frame clones, though not all of them. The sample has about 34,000 clones, 80% seen once; the top ten hold 3% to 4%. Sequences were derived from PBMCs, sampled less than 7 weeks after starting pembrolizumab. This receptor was identified in an adult with mismatch repair-deficient cancer.

In DNA form, the CDR3 reads TGTGCCAGCTCAACTACGCGCTCTAGCGGGCCGGTCGCAGATACGCAGTATTTT. Its translation: CASSTTRSSGPVADTQYF. The V call is TRBV18, the J call TRBJ2-3; 8 bases fit TRBD2. The CDR3 has 18 residues. The junction had 17 bases not matched to a gene; V was cut back by 5 bases and J by 4 bases. Germline V gives CDR1 KGHSH, CDR2 LQKENI.